The clone carrying this TCR beta chain was counted only a few times. Its matching antigen is unknown. One entry per CDR3 protein, called by TCRdb with MiXCR from the reads. Here the sample spans roughly 110,000 distinct CDR3 sequences, 10% being singletons. The sample is drawn from a study of T cell repertoires in cytomegalovirus infection. In the study overall: Indicated by public TCR beta signatures were CMV infection and matching HLA type. Study-level results: Clonotype analysis showed dominance of the ex vivo response by HLA-C-restricted CMV-specific TCR beta clonotypes.

The V gene's germline CDR1 is MNHEY and CDR2 SVGEGT. The CDR3 totals 12 residues. Trimming left V 0 bases short and J 6 bases short, with 6 bases between. This TCR came from a human donor in good health (CMV status not recorded). Some clones in this sample may be carry-over from other donors' samples. Source material: PBMCs, sequenced either directly or after in vitro stimulation (not recorded which). The chain carries TRBV6-2 or TRBV6-3 and TRBJ2-7; D is unclear. CDR3 loop: CASSYSLREQYF. The CDR3 region has the DNA TGTGCCAGCAGTTACTCGCTCCGCGAGCAGTACTTC.